Listed here are 17 T cell receptor beta chains from one sample, sequenced in a study of shared clonotypes between healthy human individuals. Naive CD8 isolation took CD45RO-negative cells positively selected for CCR7 and excluded terminally differentiated effector memory CD45RA+ cells. This table comes from immunoSEQ multiplex PCR, and its TCRdb copy is limited to in-frame clones, with some not included. The sample shows about 2,100,000 clones, more than 85% of them seen only once. The sequenced material came from naive CD8+ T cells from PBMCs. The origin of the receptors is a man aged 18 to 30 in good health. Some clones in this sample may be carry-over from other donors' samples.

The CDR3 sequence is CASMGGREGNEQFF. CDR3 nucleotides: TGTGCCAGCATGGGCGGGAGGGAGGGCAATGAGCAGTTCTTC. The chain carries TRBV5-6 and TRBJ2-1; 9 bases align to TRBD2. V lost 6 bases and J lost 6; bases outside the gene matches: 7. The CDR3 has 14 amino acids. The germline V gene encodes CDR1 SGHDT and CDR2 YYEEEE.

The chain has TRBV7-9 and TRBJ2-5, with D possibly being TRBD1 (5 bases). The V gene's germline CDR1 is SEHNR and CDR2 FQNEAQ (reference sequence). This CDR3 has 13 residues. Trimming cost V 3 bases and J 4 bases, with 9 bases left between them. The CDR3 spells CASSFDSRETQYF. CDR3 sequence (DNA): TGTGCCAGCAGCTTCGACAGCCGAGAGACCCAGTACTTC.

As concerns this clone: The same CDR3 is also encoded by other DNA sequences in this sample. The chain has TRBV27 and TRBJ2-3, with D hard to call. The CDR3 loop spans 13 amino acids. From germline, CDR1 is MNHEY and CDR2 SMNVEV (reference sequence). V lost 4 bases and J lost 5, with 10 bases in between. CDR3 DNA: TGTGCCAGCAGTTACTTAGGTGGAGATACGCAGTATTTT. It translates to CASSYLGGDTQYF.

In this sample, this clone turned up a few times. The CDR3 is CASSPPGPHGAEAFF. CDR3 bases: TGTGCCAGCAGCCCACCGGGACCCCACGGGGCTGAAGCTTTCTTT. This chain connects TRBV7-9 to TRBJ1-1; D perhaps matches TRBD1 (5 bases). The V and J ends lost 5 bases and 6 bases respectively, with 19 bases between them. Germline V gene lookup returns CDR1 SEHNR and CDR2 FQNEAQ (reference sequence). The CDR3 has 15 residues.

J is TRBJ2-7 and V is TRBV15; the match to TRBD1 covers 10 bases. CDR3 length: 15 residues. V gave up 2 bases and J gave up 3 bases; unmatched junction bases: 4. In germline, CDR1 is LNHNV, CDR2 YYDKDF (reference sequence). The CDR3 bases are TGTGCCACCAGCAGATCCCGGGACAGGGGCTACGAGCAGTACTTC. It encodes CATSRSRDRGYEQYF.

The V gene is TRBV5-6, the J gene TRBJ2-5; D may be TRBD1 (5 bases). The J call may not be correct, given that the DNA end is closer to TRBJ2-7. CDR1 and CDR2 (germline): SGHDT, YYEEEE. The CDR3 has 15 amino acids. For the CDR3, the DNA is TGTGCCAGCAGCTTGGGGGCAGGGTGGTTGGGCGAGCAGTACTTC. Translated: CASSLGAGWLGEQYF.

This chain connects TRBV13 to TRBJ2-1; 11 nucleotides agree with TRBD2. Trimming at V came to 6 bases and at J to 0 bases, leaving 10 bases not matched to a gene. The germline CDR1 and CDR2 sequences are PRHDT and FYEKMQ (reference sequence). The CDR3 is 18 residues long. The CDR3 spells CASRCYPSGRPSYNEQFF. DNA of the CDR3: TGTGCCAGCAGATGCTACCCTAGCGGGAGGCCCTCCTACAATGAGCAGTTCTTC.

The sample holds many counts of this clone. CDR3 loop: CASSEGLVTDTQYF. CDR3 sequence (DNA): TGTGCCAGCAGCGAGGGACTAGTCACAGATACGCAGTATTTT. This chain uses TRBV7-9 with TRBJ2-3; TRBD2 matches at 8 bases. Trimming removed 5 bases from V and 2 bases from J; junction bases left unmatched: 3. CDR3 length equals 14 residues. Per the germline V gene, CDR1 is SEHNR and CDR2 is FQNEAQ (reference sequence).

The chain recombines TRBV27 with TRBJ1-5, with TRBD1 identical over 7 bases. V was clipped by 5 bases and J by 3 bases; unmatched bases: 10. The CDR3 covers 16 residues. CDR1 and CDR2 from the germline V gene are MNHEY and SMNVEV (reference sequence). The chain's CDR3 is CASSPSHGTVNQPQHF. The CDR3 region has the DNA TGTGCCAGCAGTCCATCTCATGGGACAGTCAATCAGCCCCAGCATTTT.

This clone has only one observation. This sample also contains other DNA sequences that code for the same CDR3. The V call is TRBV28, the J call TRBJ2-3; D is possibly TRBD2 (5 bases). The CDR3 is 14 amino acids. V lost 2 bases and J lost 0, with 6 bases in between. The V gene's germline CDR1 is MDHEN and CDR2 SYDVKM. CDR3 sequence: CASSLGESTDTQYF. The CDR3 bases are TGTGCCAGCAGTTTAGGGGAGAGCACAGATACGCAGTATTTT. Supplemented by reference TRBV28 and TRBJ2-3, the full variable domain reads DVKVTQSSRYLVKRTGEKVFLECVQDMDHENMFWYRQDPGLGLRLIYFSYDVKMKEKGDIPEGYSVSREKKERFSLILESASTNQTSMYLCASSLGESTDTQYFGPGTRLTVL.

This chain connects TRBV19 to TRBJ1-1, with 10 bases identical to TRBD1. CDR1 and CDR2 from the germline V gene are LNHDA and SQIVND (reference sequence). The junction had 3 bases not matched to a gene; V was cut back by 5 bases and J by 0 bases. This CDR3 is 15 amino acids long. The CDR3 sequence is CASSRDRGLNTEAFF. CDR3 DNA sequence: TGTGCCAGTAGTCGGGACAGGGGATTGAACACTGAAGCTTTCTTT.

The J gene is TRBJ2-5, the V gene TRBV27; D uncertain. V gave up 4 bases and J gave up 2 bases, with 8 bases separating them. CDR3 length: 13 residues. CDR1 MNHEY and CDR2 SMNVEV come from the germline V gene (reference sequence). CDR3 nucleotides: TGTGCCAGCAGTTCCCGCCTGCAAGAGACCCAGTACTTC. This encodes CASSSRLQETQYF.

The CDR3 is CASRIAGVSYNEQFF. The CDR3 bases are TGTGCCAGCAGAATAGCGGGAGTTTCCTACAATGAGCAGTTCTTC. The chain is built from TRBV6-6 and TRBJ2-1; 9 nucleotides match TRBD2. CDR1 and CDR2 from the germline V gene are MNHNY and SVGAGI (reference sequence). V shed 6 bases, J shed 1 base, and the junction held 4 bases outside the gene matches. The CDR3 contains 15 residues.

The rearrangement uses TRBV7-9 and TRBJ1-2; 9 nucleotides line up with TRBD1. This CDR3 region has 16 residues. The germline V gene has CDR1 SEHNR and CDR2 FQNEAQ (reference sequence). Losses at the gene ends were 5 bases for V and 3 bases for J; bases not matched to a gene: 10. In DNA form, the CDR3 reads TGTGCCAGCAGCCATGTTCCGGGACAGGGAGACTATGGCTACACCTTC. Translation: CASSHVPGQGDYGYTF.

This chain joins TRBV7-3 and TRBJ2-7; 9 positions agree with TRBD2. The CDR3 is made up of 16 amino acids. Germline CDR1 and CDR2: SGHTA and FQGTGA. Unmatched junction bases numbered 11, after V lost 5 bases and J lost 3 bases. The CDR3 sequence is CASSPGGAGGGYEQYF. The CDR3 region has the DNA TGTGCCAGCAGCCCAGGTGGCGCGGGAGGGGGCTACGAGCAGTACTTC.

In this sample, this clone turned up once. The V and J genes are TRBV7-9 and TRBJ2-2; D may be TRBD2 (6 bases). This CDR3 contains 16 residues. Germline loops: CDR1 SEHNR, CDR2 FQNEAQ (reference sequence). The ends were cut back, 1 base at V and 3 bases at J, with 12 bases in the middle. The CDR3 coding sequence is TGTGCCAGCAGCTTAGGCGTGGAGGGGTACACCGGGGAGCTGTTTTTT. Encoded protein: CASSLGVEGYTGELFF. Using reference TRBV7-9 and TRBJ2-2 for the parts outside the CDR3, the full variable domain is DTGVSQNPRHKITKRGQNVTFRCDPISEHNRLYWYRQTLGQGPEFLTYFQNEAQLEKSRLLSDRFSAERPKGSFSTLEIQRTEQGDSAMYLCASSLGVEGYTGELFFGEGSRLTVL.

V and J are TRBV29-1 and TRBJ2-7; D gene unclear. Between the trimmed V and J ends, which lost 4 bases and 0 bases, there was a span of 10 bases. The CDR3 is 13 amino acids. Germline V gene lookup returns CDR1 SQVTM and CDR2 ANQGSEA. CDR3 region: CSVVGPNSYEQYF. The DNA for the CDR3 is TGCAGCGTTGTAGGGCCAAACTCCTACGAGCAGTACTTC.